The T cell receptor (beta chain) under discussion was sequenced for a study of cytomegalovirus exposure and HLA in healthy donors. V shed 1 base, J shed 9 bases, and the junction held 3 bases outside the gene matches. This CDR3 is built from 15 residues. Germline V gene sequence: CDR1 LNHDA, CDR2 SQIVND (reference sequence). PCR involved 60 Vbeta and 13 Jbeta primers. This table comes from immunoSEQ multiplex PCR, and its TCRdb copy is limited to in-frame clones, with some not included. The table has about 160,000 clones, about 60% seen once; the top ten hold about 7.1%. Concerning this clone itself: The target antigen is unknown.

General study points: Specific recognition of CMV antigens was confirmed in vitro for a few chains (all CMV-associated). Associated with HLA alleles at 0.05 false discovery rate in a later analysis were 16,951 TCR beta sequences. A later analysis revealed that TCR association rates differed between HLA loci, peaking at DRB1 and bottoming out at HLA-C. An ancestry cluster, one associated with Asian ancestry, reportedly showed fewer N-insertions than the approximately 720-donor mean in a later analysis.

The V call is TRBV19, the J call TRBJ2-1; 13 nucleotides agree with TRBD2. Sequenced: PBMCs. This sequence was found in a woman aged 55 to 70 in good health and CMV-seropositive. In DNA form, the CDR3 reads TGTGCCAGTAGTATAGGGACTAGCGGGAGAGGTGAGCAGTTCTTC. Amino acid sequence: CASSIGTSGRGEQFF.